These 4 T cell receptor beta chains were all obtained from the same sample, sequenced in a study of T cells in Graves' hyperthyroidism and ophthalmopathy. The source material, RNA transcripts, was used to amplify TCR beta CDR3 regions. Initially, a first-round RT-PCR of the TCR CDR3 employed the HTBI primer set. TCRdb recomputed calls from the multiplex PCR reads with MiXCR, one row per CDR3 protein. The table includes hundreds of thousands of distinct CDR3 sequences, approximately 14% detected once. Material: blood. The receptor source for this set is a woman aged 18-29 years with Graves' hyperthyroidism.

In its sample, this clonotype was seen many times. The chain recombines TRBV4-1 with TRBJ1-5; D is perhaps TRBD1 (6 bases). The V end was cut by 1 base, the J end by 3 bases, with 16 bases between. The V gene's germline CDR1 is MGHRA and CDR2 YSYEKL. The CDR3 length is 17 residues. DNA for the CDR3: TGCGCCAGCAGCCAAGGGTCCCAGGGGCGCCTCAATCAGCCCCAGCATTTT. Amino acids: CASSQGSQGRLNQPQHF.

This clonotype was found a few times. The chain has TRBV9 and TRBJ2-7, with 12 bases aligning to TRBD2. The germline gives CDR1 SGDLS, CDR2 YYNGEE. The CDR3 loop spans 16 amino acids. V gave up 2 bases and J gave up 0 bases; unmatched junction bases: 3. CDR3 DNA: TGTGCCAGCAGCGTTGGGACTAGCGGGTTCTCCTACGAGCAGTACTTC. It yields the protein CASSVGTSGFSYEQYF.

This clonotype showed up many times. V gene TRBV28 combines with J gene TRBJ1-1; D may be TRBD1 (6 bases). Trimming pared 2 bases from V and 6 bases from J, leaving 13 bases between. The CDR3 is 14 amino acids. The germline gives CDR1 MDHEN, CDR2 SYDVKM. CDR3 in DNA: TGTGCCAGCAGTTTAACGCAGGGGATACCTGAAGCTTTCTTT. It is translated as CASSLTQGIPEAFF.

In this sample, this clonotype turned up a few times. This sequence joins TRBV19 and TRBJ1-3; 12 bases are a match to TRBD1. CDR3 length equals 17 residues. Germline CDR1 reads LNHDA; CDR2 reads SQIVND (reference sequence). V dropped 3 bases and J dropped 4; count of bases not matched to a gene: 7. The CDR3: CASSIAGTGGYGNTIYF. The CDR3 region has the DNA TGTGCCAGTAGTATCGCCGGGACAGGGGGCTACGGAAACACCATATATTTT.